Listed here are 8 T cell receptor beta chains from one sample, sequenced in a study of cytomegalovirus exposure and HLA in healthy donors. PCR primers comprised 60 Vbeta and 13 Jbeta primers. Data came from immunoSEQ multiplex PCR; TCRdb stores just in-frame clones and leaves some out. The table lists roughly 150,000 clones, more than 60% of them singletons. The sequenced material came from PBMCs. These TCRs come from a young man in good health and CMV-seropositive.

The J gene is TRBJ2-2, the V gene TRBV5-1; TRBD2 matches at 8 bases. The trim removed 4 bases at V and 3 bases at J, leaving 8 bases unmatched. CDR1 and CDR2 from the germline V gene are SGHRS and YFSETQ. The CDR3 sequence is 16 residues long. CDR3 in amino acids: CASSGPGLGHTGELFF. The CDR3 bases are TGCGCCAGCAGCGGTCCGGGACTAGGACACACCGGGGAGCTGTTTTTT.

The chain uses TRBV30 and TRBJ2-7; 9 nucleotides agree with TRBD1. CDR3 length: 14 residues. The J segment lost 5 bases and the V segment lost 3 bases, leaving 8 bases of the junction unmatched. Germline CDR1 is GTSNPN and CDR2 is SVGIG (reference sequence). The CDR3 region has the DNA TGTGCCTGGAGCTGGGGGACAGGGAAGGACGAGCAGTACTTC. Encoded protein: CAWSWGTGKDEQYF.

This clone was seen just once. This rearrangement joins TRBV2 to TRBJ2-3; 7 bases are a match to TRBD1. From germline, CDR1 is SNHLY and CDR2 FYNNEI. The ends lost 7 bases at V and 4 bases at J; junction bases unmatched: 11. This CDR3 comprises 15 residues. The CDR3 region has the DNA TGTGCCAGCATCTCCCGGGACAGCAGTTCAGATACGCAGTATTTT. Protein: CASISRDSSSDTQYF.

The J gene is TRBJ2-7, the V gene TRBV28, with a possible D match to TRBD1 (5 bases). V gave up 5 bases and J gave up 2 bases, with 7 bases separating them. CDR3 length equals 12 residues. In germline, CDR1 is MDHEN, CDR2 SYDVKM. In nucleotides, the CDR3 is TGTGCCAGCAGTCCAGGGACCTACGAGCAGTACTTC. Its protein is CASSPGTYEQYF.

CDR3: CSVQSGNTIYF. Written as DNA, the CDR3 is TGCAGCGTTCAATCCGGAAACACCATATATTTT. V usage is TRBV29-1 and J usage is TRBJ1-3; D is unresolved. V gave up 5 bases and J gave up 4 bases, with 6 bases separating them. The CDR3 covers 11 residues. The germline CDR1 and CDR2 sequences are SQVTM and ANQGSEA.

The V gene is TRBV2, the J gene TRBJ1-5; possibly TRBD1 for D (5 bases). V was pared by 10 bases and J by 4 bases, with 17 bases between. The CDR3 contains 14 residues. Germline V CDR1 and CDR2: SNHLY, FYNNEI. The CDR3 region has the DNA TGTGCCACCTGGGGGGGGAGATCGAATCAGCCCCAGCATTTT. It yields the protein CATWGGRSNQPQHF. Full variable domain (missing parts from reference TRBV2 and TRBJ1-5): EPEVTQTPSHQVTQMGQEVILRCVPISNHLYFYWYRQILGQKVEFLVSFYNNEISEKSEIFDDQFSVERPDGSNFTLKIRSTKLEDSAMYFCATWGGRSNQPQHFGDGTRLSIL.

The chain links TRBV7-9 to TRBJ1-5; D not resolved. The CDR3 has 12 residues. Per germline, CDR1 SEHNR and CDR2 FQNEAQ (reference sequence). Trimming left V 3 bases short and J 7 bases short, with 7 bases between. CDR3 region: CASSFGQQPQHF. The CDR3 DNA is TGTGCCAGCAGCTTTGGGCAACAGCCCCAGCATTTT.

The chain links TRBV28 to TRBJ2-7; 7 nucleotides agree with TRBD2. The junction had 4 bases not matched to a gene; V was cut back by 5 bases and J by 0 bases. The CDR3 is 14 residues long. Germline V gene lookup returns CDR1 MDHEN and CDR2 SYDVKM. CDR3 sequence reads: CASSTGGSSYEQYF. CDR3 coding DNA: TGTGCCAGCAGTACCGGCGGGAGCTCCTACGAGCAGTACTTC. The variable domain in full, with the rest retrieved from reference TRBV28 and TRBJ2-7, is DVKVTQSSRYLVKRTGEKVFLECVQDMDHENMFWYRQDPGLGLRLIYFSYDVKMKEKGDIPEGYSVSREKKERFSLILESASTNQTSMYLCASSTGGSSYEQYFGPGTRLTVT.